This TCR beta chain was recorded in a study of T cells in localized non-small cell lung cancer. Study-level points and caveats: Uninvolved neighboring lung showed the greatest T cell clonality, exceeding tumor. A raised T cell density in blood coincided with lengthier overall survival.

The germline CDR1 and CDR2 sequences are GTSNPN and SVGIG (reference sequence). The CDR3 is made up of 14 amino acids. V lost 2 bases and J 2 bases, leaving 12 bases between the germline ends. Details on this clone: Its antigen is unidentified.

Here immunoSEQ multiplex PCR was the method, and the copy in TCRdb shows in-frame clones only, minus some. Counted here are roughly 84,000 clones, 70% to 90% occurring once; the ten biggest clones make up 20% to 25%. This specimen consisted of peripheral blood, obtained before any cancer treatment. This sequence joins TRBV30 and TRBJ1-1; D perhaps matches TRBD1 (5 bases). The sequence was collected from a woman aged 40-69 years with stage I squamous cell lung carcinoma. The CDR3 DNA sequence: TGTGCCTGGAGTATCCTGACAGTTAACACTGAAGCTTTCTTT. Translation gives CAWSILTVNTEAFF.